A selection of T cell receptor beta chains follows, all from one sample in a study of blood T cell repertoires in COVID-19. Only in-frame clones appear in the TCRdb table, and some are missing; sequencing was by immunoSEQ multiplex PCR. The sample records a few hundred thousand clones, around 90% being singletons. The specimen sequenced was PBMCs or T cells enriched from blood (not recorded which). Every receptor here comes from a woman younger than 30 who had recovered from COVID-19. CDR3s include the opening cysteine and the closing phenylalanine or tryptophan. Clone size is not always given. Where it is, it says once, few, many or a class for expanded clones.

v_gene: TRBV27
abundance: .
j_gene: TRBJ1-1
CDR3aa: CASSSPGGGGTEAFF

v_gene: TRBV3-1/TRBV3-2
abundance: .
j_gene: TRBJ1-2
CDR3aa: CASSRALWDRRGYTF

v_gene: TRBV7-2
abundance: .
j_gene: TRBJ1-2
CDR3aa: CASSPESNSYGYTF

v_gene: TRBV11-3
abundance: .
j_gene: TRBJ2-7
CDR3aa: CASSLGFPGDEQYF

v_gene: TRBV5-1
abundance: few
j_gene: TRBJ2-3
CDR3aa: CASSYLDRSTDTQYF

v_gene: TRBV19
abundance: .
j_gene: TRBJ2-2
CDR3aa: CASRMGDRDTGELFF

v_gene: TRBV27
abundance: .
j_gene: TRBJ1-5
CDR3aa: CASSLAAGVRQPQHF

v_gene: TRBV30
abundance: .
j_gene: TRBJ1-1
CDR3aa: CAWGRLWRDRGAPNTEAFF

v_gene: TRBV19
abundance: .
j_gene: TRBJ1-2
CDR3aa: CASNRAPGEVYGYTF

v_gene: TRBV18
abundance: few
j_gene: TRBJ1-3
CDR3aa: CASSPGASGNTIYF

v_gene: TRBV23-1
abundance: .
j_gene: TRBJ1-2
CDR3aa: CASSQYVRAGYTF

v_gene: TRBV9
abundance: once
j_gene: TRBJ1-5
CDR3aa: CASSVGGGNQPQHF

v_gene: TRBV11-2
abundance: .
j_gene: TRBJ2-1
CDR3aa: CASSLDLGGDEQFF

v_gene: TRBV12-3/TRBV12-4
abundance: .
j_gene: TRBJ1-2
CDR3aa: CASSFTGNGYTF

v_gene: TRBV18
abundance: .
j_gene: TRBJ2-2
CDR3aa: CASSPPDRAVSTGELFF

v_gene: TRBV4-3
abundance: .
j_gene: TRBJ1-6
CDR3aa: CASSQSLTGNSPLHF

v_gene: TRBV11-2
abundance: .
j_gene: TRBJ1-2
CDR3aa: CASSLRDSSNYGYTF

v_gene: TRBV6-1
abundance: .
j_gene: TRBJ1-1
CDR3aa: CASSDRDRGYTEAFF

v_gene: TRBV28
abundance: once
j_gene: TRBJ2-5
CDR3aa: CASSGAGLALYETQYF

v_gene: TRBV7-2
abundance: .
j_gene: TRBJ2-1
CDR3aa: CASSFRGLAVQFF

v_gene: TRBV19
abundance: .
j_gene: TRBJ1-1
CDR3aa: CASSISLWNTEAFF

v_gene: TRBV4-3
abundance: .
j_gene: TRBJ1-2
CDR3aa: CASSQELRQLGYGYTF

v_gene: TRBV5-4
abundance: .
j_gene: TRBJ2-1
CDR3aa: CASSLGEAEQFF

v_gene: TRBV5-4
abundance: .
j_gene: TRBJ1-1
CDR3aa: CASSLAFGTEDEAFF

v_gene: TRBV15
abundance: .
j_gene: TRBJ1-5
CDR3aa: CATGPQRSNQPQHF

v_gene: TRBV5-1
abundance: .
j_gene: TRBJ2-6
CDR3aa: CASRIQSGANVLTF

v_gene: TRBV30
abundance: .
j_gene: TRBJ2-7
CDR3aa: CAWGEHLTEQYF

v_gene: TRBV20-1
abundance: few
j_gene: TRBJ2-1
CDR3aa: CSATINEQFF

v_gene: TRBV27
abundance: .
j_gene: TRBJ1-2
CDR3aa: CASSLSDYGYGYTF

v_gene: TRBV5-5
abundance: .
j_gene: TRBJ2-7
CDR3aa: CASSIPRGEQYF

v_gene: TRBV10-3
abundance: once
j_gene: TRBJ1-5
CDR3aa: CATGQGDQPQHF

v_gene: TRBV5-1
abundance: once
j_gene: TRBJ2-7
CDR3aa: CASSSPRTGPNSYEQYF

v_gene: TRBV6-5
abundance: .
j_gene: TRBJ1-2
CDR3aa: CASSRYTTGNYGYTF

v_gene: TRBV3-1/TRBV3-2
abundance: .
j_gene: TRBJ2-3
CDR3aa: CASSQGGRGGPPTDTQYF

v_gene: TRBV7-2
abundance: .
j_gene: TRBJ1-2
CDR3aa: CASSLGHTGGYGYTF

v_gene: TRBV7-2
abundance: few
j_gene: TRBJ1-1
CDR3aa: CASSPPVLVRDTEAFF

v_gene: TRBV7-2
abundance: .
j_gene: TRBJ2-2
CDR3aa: CASDSGGAFGELFF

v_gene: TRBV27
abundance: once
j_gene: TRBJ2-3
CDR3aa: CASSFRDRGHTDTQYF

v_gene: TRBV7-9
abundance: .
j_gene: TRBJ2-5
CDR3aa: CASSLASGGLKTQYF

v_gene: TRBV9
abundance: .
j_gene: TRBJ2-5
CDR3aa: CASSAGIGQFQETQYF

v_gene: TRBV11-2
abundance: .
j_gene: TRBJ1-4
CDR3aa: CASSLDWGQGDEKLFF

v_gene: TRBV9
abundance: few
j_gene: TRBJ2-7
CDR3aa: CASSVSTYSGGRHEQYF

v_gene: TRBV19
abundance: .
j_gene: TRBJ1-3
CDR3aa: CASSTRPGLPGNTIYF

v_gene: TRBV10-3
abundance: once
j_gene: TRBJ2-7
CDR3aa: CAIGAAGGPEQYF

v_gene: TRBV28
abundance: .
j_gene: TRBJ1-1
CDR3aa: CASSPTGTGETEAFF

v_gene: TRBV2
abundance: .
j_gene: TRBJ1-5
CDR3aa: CASSGERGQGQPQHF

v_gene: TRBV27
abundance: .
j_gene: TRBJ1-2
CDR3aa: CASGSPEGGKGYGYTF

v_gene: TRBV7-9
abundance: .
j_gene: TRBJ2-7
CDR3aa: CASRPNIRGGPYEQYF

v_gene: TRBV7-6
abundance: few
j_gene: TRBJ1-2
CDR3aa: CASSPTTENYGYTF

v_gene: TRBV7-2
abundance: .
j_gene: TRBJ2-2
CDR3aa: CASSFQSGTVSGELFF

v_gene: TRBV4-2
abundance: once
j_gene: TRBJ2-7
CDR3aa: CASSQDLTGSQHEQYF

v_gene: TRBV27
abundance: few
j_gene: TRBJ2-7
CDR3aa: CASSYSSHYEQYF

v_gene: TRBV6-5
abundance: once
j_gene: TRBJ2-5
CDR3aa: CASRETGGKETQYF

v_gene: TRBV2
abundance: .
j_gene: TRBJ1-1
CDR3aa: CASRGQVNTEAFF

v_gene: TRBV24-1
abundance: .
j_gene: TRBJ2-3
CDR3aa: CATSDLAGSTDTQYF

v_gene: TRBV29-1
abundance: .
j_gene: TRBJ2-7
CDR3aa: CSVQVTSYEQYF

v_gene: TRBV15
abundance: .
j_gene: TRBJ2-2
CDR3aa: CATSRELTLLAGGGTGELFF

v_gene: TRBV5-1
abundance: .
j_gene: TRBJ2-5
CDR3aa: CASSQTSEETQYF

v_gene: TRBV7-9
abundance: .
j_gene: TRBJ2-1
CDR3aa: CASSPSPLAGGTYNEQFF